The rows below give T cell receptor beta chains drawn from one sample of a study of blood T cells in healthy people across ages. TCRdb re-called the 5' RACE reads through MiXCR, storing one row per CDR3 protein. This table has around 900,000 distinct CDR3 sequences, 29% appearing once. Sequences were obtained from blood. Every receptor here comes from a woman aged 80 or over in good health. The CDR3 runs from the conserved cysteine through the conserved F or W. Each record gives: J gene, D gene, V gene, clone size, CDR3 DNA, CDR3 protein. A D gene is named only where the DNA matches it firmly. Where a row states a size, it is once, few, many or the class of an expanded clone; other rows omit it.

TRBJ2-1 . TRBV7-9 many TGTGCCAGCAGCTCGGACGGGGGCCACAATGAGCAGTTCTTC CASSSDGGHNEQFF
TRBJ2-1 . TRBV5-1 many TGCGCCAGCAGCCCCCCCCGGCAGGGTCCCTACAATGAGCAGTTCTTC CASSPPRQGPYNEQFF
TRBJ2-7 TRBD2 TRBV24-1 . TGCGCCACCAGTGATTTGCGGGGGGGTGGCTCCTACAATGAGCAGTACTTC CATSDLRGGGSYNEQYF
TRBJ1-5 . TRBV6-6 . TGTGCCAGCAGTTATGGGCACACCTCTAGCAATCAGCCCCAGCATTTT CASSYGHTSSNQPQHF
TRBJ1-1 TRBD1 TRBV6-6 many TGTGCCAGCAGATCGGGACAGACGAACACTGAAGCTTTCTTT CASRSGQTNTEAFF
TRBJ1-6 . TRBV6-6 . TGTGCCAGCAGTTACCAGGGAACGGATAATTCACCCCTCCACTTT CASSYQGTDNSPLHF
TRBJ2-3 . TRBV20-1 . TGCAGTGCTAGAGCGCAAGCAACAGATACGCAGGATTTT CSARAQATDTQDF
TRBJ2-5 TRBD2 TRBV20-1 many TGCAGTGCTAGAGATGGATACGGGGGGCAAGAGACCCAGTACTTC CSARDGYGGQETQYF
TRBJ2-7 TRBD2 TRBV20-1 many TGCAGTGCTAGAGATGGCCGGGGGGGGAAACACGAGCAGTACTTC CSARDGRGGKHEQYF
TRBJ2-5 . TRBV20-1 . TGCAGTACTAGAAGACTGGCGGGGCCACAAGAGACCCAGTACTTC CSTRRLAGPQETQYF
TRBJ1-4 . TRBV11-2 . TGTGCCAGCAGCCGCATTAGGGGTGGACTTAATGAAAAGCTGTTTTTT CASSRIRGGLNEKLFF
TRBJ2-1 . TRBV6-5 . TGTGCCAGCACCAAGCAAGGGAACGGGGGTTACAATGAGCAGTTCTTC CASTKQGNGGYNEQFF
TRBJ1-1 TRBD1 TRBV20-1 . TGCAGTGCTAGCTGGACAGGGGGGGTGGTGAACACTGAAGCTTTCTTT CSASWTGGVVNTEAFF
TRBJ1-6 TRBD1 TRBV12-3/TRBV12-4 many TGTGCCAGCAGTTTCCGGACAGGGAATAATTCACCCCTCCACTTT CASSFRTGNNSPLHF
TRBJ1-1 . TRBV11-2 . TGTGCCAGCAGCCCAATCCTAACATCGGGGACTGAAGCTTTCTTT CASSPILTSGTEAFF
TRBJ1-5 . TRBV12-3/TRBV12-4 few TGTGCCAGTGACAACTATAGCAATCAGCCCCAGCATTTT CASDNYSNQPQHF
TRBJ2-7 . TRBV30 few TGTGCCTGGAGCAAGGGACGGGGGCTATCCTACGAGCAGTACTTC CAWSKGRGLSYEQYF
TRBJ2-5 . TRBV5-4 many TGTGCCAGCAGCTTGGATCAGGGAGGAGAGACCCAGTACTTC CASSLDQGGETQYF
TRBJ1-5 . TRBV6-2/TRBV6-3 . TGTGTCAGCAGGGATCAGAGATTAAGAGGGCAGCCCCAGCATTTT CVSRDQRLRGQPQHF
TRBJ1-5 . TRBV30 . TGTGCCTGGAGTGCTCTAAGTAGGACGGGCAATCAGCCCCAGCATTTT CAWSALSRTGNQPQHF
TRBJ2-5 TRBD2 TRBV7-9 many TGTGCCAGCAGCTTAATTCTTCAGCGGGGGGCGCTGAAACAAGAGACCCAGTACTTC CASSLILQRGALKQETQYF
TRBJ1-6 TRBD1 TRBV20-1 . TGCAGTGCTAGAGGACAGGGGAAAAGTTCCTATAATTCACCCCTCCACTTT CSARGQGKSSYNSPLHF
TRBJ2-5 TRBD2 TRBV7-8 . TGTGCCGGCAGCACCGGGGGGGCAGGTCTGTACCAAGAGACCCAGTACTTC CAGSTGGAGLYQETQYF
TRBJ2-5 . TRBV5-4 many TGTGCCAGCAGCTTGGTGGCTAGCAGACCAAAAGAGACCCAGTACTTC CASSLVASRPKETQYF
TRBJ2-1 . TRBV7-2 many TGTGCCAGCAGCTTAAATTCTATGTCAAATGAGCAGTTCTTC CASSLNSMSNEQFF
TRBJ2-5 . TRBV2 many TGTGCCAGCAGTCCCCACGCGCAGAAAGAGACCCAGTACTTC CASSPHAQKETQYF
TRBJ2-7 . TRBV3-1 . TGTGCCAGCAGCCTAACTAGGACAGATTACTACGAGCAGTACTTC CASSLTRTDYYEQYF
TRBJ2-4 TRBD1 TRBV12-3/TRBV12-4 many TGTGCCAGCAGTTTAGGGATGGGACAGGTCGCCAAAAACATTCAGTACTTC CASSLGMGQVAKNIQYF
TRBJ2-7 TRBD1 TRBV15 many TGTGCCACCAGCAGGGATGACAGGGTCGGATACGAGCAGTACTTC CATSRDDRVGYEQYF
TRBJ2-3 . TRBV24-1 many TGTGCCACCAGCAGTGGGGGAGGGGGGGGCACAGATACGCAGTATTTT CATSSGGGGGTDTQYF
TRBJ2-7 . TRBV19 . TGTGCCAGTAGTATGCAGTTAACCTCCTACGAGCAGTACTTC CASSMQLTSYEQYF
TRBJ2-7 . TRBV5-1 . TGCGCCAGCAGCTCTGGAGGGGGAGGCAATGAGCAGTACTTC CASSSGGGGNEQYF
TRBJ1-2 TRBD1 TRBV5-1 few TGCGCCAGCAGCGCCGGGACAGCTAACTATGGCTACACCTTC CASSAGTANYGYTF
TRBJ2-7 . TRBV4-3 many TGCGCCAGCAGCCAAGGACCACAGCGATTCTCCTACGAGCAGTACTTC CASSQGPQRFSYEQYF
TRBJ2-1 TRBD2 TRBV6-5 . TGTGCCAGCAGTTACCAAGCGGGGGGGCTCGGTGAGCAGTTCTTC CASSYQAGGLGEQFF